These 20 T cell receptor beta chains came from one sample sequenced in a study of blood T cell repertoires in COVID-19. Some clones are missing from TCRdb's copy, which holds only in-frame ones; the method was immunoSEQ multiplex PCR. The sample contains 150,000 or so clones, 65% to 90% of which appear only once. The sequenced sample consisted of PBMCs or T cells enriched from blood (not recorded which). The receptors originated from a man in his fifties who had recovered from COVID-19.

This clone was observed a few times. The V and J genes are TRBV7-8 and TRBJ1-2; D gene ambiguous. The CDR3 runs 14 residues. CDR1 is SGHVS, CDR2 FQNEAQ, per germline. V was cut by 2 bases and J by 4 bases, with 11 bases left in between. The chain's CDR3 is CASSLPAGGYGYTF. The CDR3 nucleotides read TGTGCCAGCAGCTTACCCGCGGGAGGCTATGGCTACACCTTC.

V gene TRBV29-1 combines with J gene TRBJ2-2, with D possibly being TRBD1 (6 bases). Germline CDR1 and CDR2: SQVTM and ANQGSEA. CDR3 size: 13 residues. V shed 4 bases and J shed 4 bases, with 10 bases lying between them. The CDR3 DNA reads TGCAGCGTTGGACAGGATCCCACCGGGGAGCTGTTTTTT. This codes for CSVGQDPTGELFF.

J is TRBJ2-5 and V is TRBV6-5; 11 bases fit TRBD1. J lost 7 bases, V lost 8 bases, and 9 bases had no gene match. This CDR3 comprises 14 residues. The germline V gene has CDR1 MNHEY and CDR2 SVGAGI. CDR3 coding DNA: TGTGCCAGCGGACTAGGACAGGGGGCGGGGACCCAGTACTTC. It specifies CASGLGQGAGTQYF.

The chain employs TRBV10-1 and TRBJ2-1; TRBD1 matches 8 bases. Germline CDR1 reads WNHNN; CDR2 reads SYGVQD (reference sequence). The CDR3 loop spans 15 amino acids. Unmatched junction bases numbered 4, after V lost 6 bases and J lost 0 bases. The DNA for the CDR3 is TGCGCCAGCAGCGAACAGGGGGTCTCCTACAATGAGCAGTTCTTC. Its protein is CASSEQGVSYNEQFF.

The chain recombines TRBV3-1 (or the pseudogene TRBV3-2) with TRBJ2-2, with 8 positions matching TRBD2. Germline CDR1 reads LGHDT; CDR2 reads YNNKEL (reference sequence). The junction had 4 bases not matched to a gene; V was cut back by 4 bases and J by 3 bases. The CDR3 contains 15 residues. The CDR3 nucleotides are TGTGCCAGCAGCCCCCGGCGGGGGGACACCGGGGAGCTGTTTTTT. Encoded protein: CASSPRRGDTGELFF.

The CDR3 sequence is CASYGTGNSGNTIYF. The CDR3 DNA reads as TGTGCCAGCTACGGGACAGGGAACTCTGGAAACACCATATATTTT. The V gene is TRBV6-5, the J gene TRBJ1-3, with 9 bases that match TRBD1. Per germline, CDR1 MNHEY and CDR2 SVGAGI. The CDR3 contains 15 residues. J gave up 0 bases and V 8 bases, and 5 bases lay outside the gene matches.

This clone has more than one count but fewer than ten. The genes are TRBV19 and TRBJ2-4; a possible D gene is TRBD1 (6 bases). Germline CDR1 reads LNHDA; CDR2 reads SQIVND (reference sequence). The CDR3 runs to 14 residues. Trimming left V 3 bases short and J 12 bases short, with 18 bases between. The CDR3 coding sequence is TGTGCCAGTAGTATCGGCAAACAGGGTCTTGCTCAGTACTTC. Translated, it gives CASSIGKQGLAQYF.

This clone was seen only once. The genes are TRBV2 and TRBJ1-6; 7 bases map to TRBD1. The CDR3 loop spans 15 amino acids. CDR1 SNHLY and CDR2 FYNNEI come from the germline V gene. The V gene end was trimmed by 7 bases and the J gene end by 5 bases; junction bases not matched to a gene: 8. The DNA of the CDR3 is TGTGCCAGCACCAGAACAGGGGCAGATAATTCACCCCTCCACTTT. Translating it yields CASTRTGADNSPLHF.

This rearrangement joins TRBV7-3 to TRBJ2-7, with a weak D call TRBD1 (6 bases). The germline V gene has CDR1 SGHTA and CDR2 FQGTGA. V lost 4 bases to trimming and J lost 6 bases, with 13 bases between them. The CDR3 consists of 13 residues. CDR3 in amino acids: CASSSRPGAEQYF. The CDR3 bases are TGTGCCAGCAGCTCCCGGCCAGGGGCCGAGCAGTACTTC.

The V call is TRBV3-1 (or the pseudogene TRBV3-2), the J call TRBJ1-2, with D hard to call. The CDR3 extends over 15 amino acids. V shed 4 bases and J shed 2 bases, with 14 bases lying between them. CDR1 is LGHDT, CDR2 YNNKEL, per germline (reference sequence). The chain's CDR3 is CASSPDGARNYGYTF. For the CDR3, the DNA is TGTGCCAGCAGCCCCGATGGCGCGAGGAACTATGGCTACACCTTC.

The rearrangement joins TRBV5-1 to TRBJ2-5; the match to TRBD2 covers 9 bases. Germline CDR1 reads SGHRS; CDR2 reads YFSETQ. Trimming removed 7 bases from V and 1 base from J; junction bases left unmatched: 5. CDR3 size: 14 residues. In DNA, the CDR3 is TGCGCCAGCGGTAGCGGGGGATCCCAAGAGACCCAGTACTTC. Amino acid sequence: CASGSGGSQETQYF.

The V gene is TRBV19, the J gene TRBJ2-1; D unresolved. The CDR3 totals 14 residues. The V and J ends lost 1 base and 4 bases respectively, with 8 bases between them. Germline CDR1 reads LNHDA; CDR2 reads SQIVND (reference sequence). CDR3 in DNA: TGTGCCAGTAGTATAGGTTCAGGATACAATGAGCAGTTCTTC. It specifies CASSIGSGYNEQFF. The whole variable domain, remainder taken from reference TRBV19 and TRBJ2-1, is DGGITQSPKYLFRKEGQNVTLSCEQNLNHDAMYWYRQDPGQGLRLIYYSQIVNDFQKGDIAEGYSVSREKKESFPLTVTSAQKNPTAFYLCASSIGSGYNEQFFGPGTRLTVL.

This clone was observed a few times. J is TRBJ1-3 and V is TRBV11-2, with D unresolved. V was trimmed by 0 bases and J by 4 bases, leaving 4 bases between them. CDR3 length: 13 residues. Germline V gene lookup returns CDR1 SGHAT and CDR2 FQNNGV. The CDR3 nucleotides read TGTGCCAGCAGCTTAGATTCGGGAAACACCATATATTTT. Encoded protein: CASSLDSGNTIYF.

In this sample, this clone turned up once. The V call is TRBV6-5, the J call TRBJ1-1; 8 bases fit TRBD1. CDR1 and CDR2 (germline): MNHEY, SVGAGI. V lost 0 bases, J lost 1 base, and 4 bases stayed unmatched. The CDR3 has 16 residues. This CDR3 reads CASSYSLGQGNTEAFF. In nucleotides, the CDR3 is TGTGCCAGCAGTTACTCGCTCGGACAGGGGAACACTGAAGCTTTCTTT.

Here the CDR3 DNA reads TGTGCCAGCAGCGCCGGGGGGCCGAACACTGAAGCTTTCTTT. Protein sequence: CASSAGGPNTEAFF. The chain combines TRBV3-1 (or the pseudogene TRBV3-2) with TRBJ1-1; the D gene is possibly TRBD1 (6 bases). Germline values: CDR1 LGHDT, CDR2 YNNKEL (reference sequence). The CDR3 loop spans 14 amino acids. Trimming cost V 5 bases and J 1 base, with 11 bases left between them.

The rearrangement joins TRBV14 to TRBJ1-2, with D unresolved. Trimming stripped 1 base from V and 1 base from J, with 7 bases between. Germline V CDR1 and CDR2: SGHDN, FVKESK. The CDR3 is made up of 14 amino acids. CDR3 amino acids: CASSQAVLNYGYTF. CDR3 DNA: TGTGCCAGCAGCCAAGCCGTCCTTAACTATGGCTACACCTTC.

A single count supports this clone. The chain combines TRBV12-3 or TRBV12-4 with TRBJ1-2, with D uncertain. Trimming left V 5 bases short and J 4 bases short, with 8 bases between. The CDR3 is 12 amino acids. The CDR3 DNA reads TGTGCCAGCAGTCCCGGGTCCTATGGCTACACCTTC. This translates into CASSPGSYGYTF.

The chain joins TRBV11-1 to TRBJ2-1; 8 nucleotides align to TRBD1. CDR1 SGHAT and CDR2 FQDESV come from the germline V gene (reference sequence). With V trimmed by 6 bases and J by 7 bases, 11 bases remained unmatched. The CDR3 extends over 15 amino acids. The CDR3 DNA is TGTGCCAGCAGTCTGGGGGACAGGATCGAGAATGAGCAGTTCTTC. Translation: CASSLGDRIENEQFF.

This clone was detected only a few times. Additional DNA sequences in this sample encode the identical CDR3. The chain uses TRBV18 and TRBJ1-1; a possible D gene is TRBD1 (6 bases). Trimming removed 3 bases at V and 0 bases at J, with 8 bases between. The CDR3 has 14 residues. Germline V gene sequence: CDR1 KGHSH, CDR2 LQKENI. CDR3 coding DNA: TGTGCCAGCTCACCGGACAGTTTGAACACTGAAGCTTTCTTT. It yields the protein CASSPDSLNTEAFF.

This clone was found many times. In the same sample, other DNA sequences code for this CDR3. V is TRBV10-1 and J is TRBJ1-5; a weak D match, TRBD1 (5 bases). Trimming removed 0 bases from V and 3 bases from J, with 15 bases in between. This CDR3 is built from 17 residues. Per the germline V gene, CDR1 is WNHNN and CDR2 is SYGVQD (reference sequence). CDR3 loop: CASSESGGTGVNQPQHF. CDR3 sequence (DNA): TGCGCCAGCAGTGAGTCCGGGGGGACGGGGGTCAATCAGCCCCAGCATTTT.